This T cell receptor beta chain was obtained from a study of regulatory T cells. The study, taken as a whole, reports: Hydrophobic residues at CDR3 positions 6 and 7 were enriched in conventional CD4+ T cells of CD3G-deficient patients. Skewed V and J usage and few unique V-J pairs marked patient repertoires, most in Tregs.

At testing, patients were 2 to 39 years old, with reduced naive and increased memory T-cell proportions. CD4+ cells were sorted into CD25-high CD127-low regulatory cells and CD25-low CD127-high conventional cells. Primers: 52 TRBV forward and 13 TRBJ reverse. Data came from immunoSEQ multiplex PCR; TCRdb stores just in-frame clones and leaves some out. The data show some 15,000 clones, with roughly 88% seen just once and approximately 8% held by the top ten. This clone appeared a single time. Its antigen is currently unknown. V lost 7 bases to trimming and J lost 8 bases; unmatched junction nucleotides: 5. The CDR3 is made up of 12 amino acids. Germline CDR1 reads MNHNS; CDR2 reads SASEGT.

The chain combines TRBV6-1 with TRBJ2-1; 7 bases are shared with TRBD1. The clonotype originates from a person aged 25 to 39 with CD3G deficiency. The source material was conventional CD4+ T cells sorted from blood. The CDR3 loop reads CASTGGPHEQFF. The CDR3 nucleotides read TGTGCCAGCACAGGGGGTCCCCATGAGCAGTTCTTC.